Listed below are T cell receptor beta chains from one sample, sequenced in a study of blood T cell repertoires in COVID-19. The data were produced by immunoSEQ multiplex PCR, yet TCRdb's version contains in-frame clones alone and is incomplete. The table lists about 180,000 clones, 70% to 90% of them singletons, with less than 2% in the top ten. Sequenced material: peripheral blood. The source is a man aged 18 to 35 who had recovered from COVID-19. CDR3s include the opening cysteine and the closing phenylalanine or tryptophan. A D gene is named only where the DNA matches it firmly. Clone size is given for some rows only: seen once, a few or many times, or a class if the clone is expanded.

v_call: TRBV6-5
d_call: .
j_call: TRBJ1-1
clone_size: few
cdr3_aa: CASSYSRTSREAFF
cdr3_nt: TGTGCCAGCAGTTACTCGAGGACAAGTCGTGAAGCTTTCTTT

v_call: TRBV6-6
d_call: .
j_call: TRBJ1-5
clone_size: once
cdr3_aa: CASSTRQDSNQPQHF
cdr3_nt: TGTGCCAGCAGCACCCGACAGGATAGCAATCAGCCCCAGCATTTT

v_call: TRBV19
d_call: .
j_call: TRBJ1-1
clone_size: .
cdr3_aa: CASSILSGSKNTEAFF
cdr3_nt: TGTGCCAGTAGTATACTATCCGGGTCGAAGAACACTGAAGCTTTCTTT

v_call: TRBV6-1
d_call: .
j_call: TRBJ1-1
clone_size: .
cdr3_aa: CASSEEGEITEAFF
cdr3_nt: TGTGCCAGCAGTGAAGAGGGAGAGATCACTGAAGCTTTCTTT

v_call: TRBV3-1/TRBV3-2
d_call: .
j_call: TRBJ1-3
clone_size: .
cdr3_aa: CASSQYIGNTIYF
cdr3_nt: TGTGCCAGCAGCCAATATATAGGAAACACCATATATTTT

v_call: TRBV7-9
d_call: .
j_call: TRBJ1-5
clone_size: .
cdr3_aa: CASSSVGAHQPQHF
cdr3_nt: TGTGCCAGCAGCTCAGTTGGGGCGCATCAGCCCCAGCATTTT

v_call: TRBV5-4
d_call: TRBD1
j_call: TRBJ1-2
clone_size: .
cdr3_aa: CASSSDRGPVGYTF
cdr3_nt: TGTGCCAGCAGCTCGGACAGGGGGCCGGTTGGCTACACCTTC

v_call: TRBV19
d_call: TRBD2
j_call: TRBJ2-1
clone_size: .
cdr3_aa: CATASGRFYNEQFF
cdr3_nt: TGTGCCACGGCTAGCGGGAGGTTCTACAATGAGCAGTTCTTC

v_call: TRBV5-1
d_call: TRBD1
j_call: TRBJ2-1
clone_size: .
cdr3_aa: CASSSDRQRQFF
cdr3_nt: TGCGCCAGCAGCTCGGACAGGCAACGGCAGTTCTTC

v_call: TRBV6-2/TRBV6-3
d_call: .
j_call: TRBJ1-1
clone_size: .
cdr3_aa: CASSYKVRGSEAFF
cdr3_nt: TGTGCCAGCAGTTATAAAGTCAGGGGCAGTGAAGCTTTCTTT

v_call: TRBV5-1
d_call: TRBD2
j_call: TRBJ2-3
clone_size: .
cdr3_aa: CASSLAQREATDTQYF
cdr3_nt: TGCGCCAGCAGCTTGGCACAGCGGGAGGCCACAGATACGCAGTATTTT

v_call: TRBV19
d_call: .
j_call: TRBJ1-1
clone_size: .
cdr3_aa: CASSRLAPTGLNTEAFF
cdr3_nt: TGTGCCAGTAGTCGCCTCGCCCCAACAGGGTTGAACACTGAAGCTTTCTTT

v_call: TRBV4-1
d_call: TRBD1
j_call: TRBJ1-2
clone_size: .
cdr3_aa: CASSHVQGARGGYTF
cdr3_nt: TGCGCCAGCAGCCACGTTCAGGGGGCCAGAGGTGGCTACACCTTC

v_call: TRBV29-1
d_call: TRBD2
j_call: TRBJ2-1
clone_size: .
cdr3_aa: CSVGGLRNEQFF
cdr3_nt: TGCAGCGTTGGGGGACTACGAAATGAGCAGTTCTTC

v_call: TRBV4-3
d_call: TRBD2
j_call: TRBJ2-1
clone_size: .
cdr3_aa: CASSQGWGGSYNEQFF
cdr3_nt: TGCGCCAGCAGCCAAGGATGGGGGGGCTCCTACAATGAGCAGTTCTTC

v_call: TRBV4-3
d_call: .
j_call: TRBJ1-2
clone_size: once
cdr3_aa: CASSQDMTGRYGYTF
cdr3_nt: TGCGCCAGCAGCCAAGATATGACAGGCCGATATGGCTACACCTTC

v_call: TRBV10-3
d_call: .
j_call: TRBJ1-3
clone_size: .
cdr3_aa: CAISGAGLSGNTIYF
cdr3_nt: TGTGCCATCAGTGGTGCGGGCCTCTCTGGAAACACCATATATTTT

v_call: TRBV5-4
d_call: TRBD2
j_call: TRBJ2-7
clone_size: .
cdr3_aa: CASSDRGAYEQYF
cdr3_nt: TGTGCCAGCAGCGACCGGGGGGCCTACGAGCAGTACTTC

v_call: TRBV28
d_call: TRBD2
j_call: TRBJ2-1
clone_size: once
cdr3_aa: CASRLAGIGNEQFF
cdr3_nt: TGTGCCAGCAGACTAGCGGGAATCGGAAATGAGCAGTTCTTC

v_call: TRBV6-5
d_call: TRBD1
j_call: TRBJ2-7
clone_size: .
cdr3_aa: CASGPDRTYEQYF
cdr3_nt: TGTGCCAGCGGACCGGACAGGACCTACGAGCAGTACTTC

v_call: TRBV19
d_call: .
j_call: TRBJ1-5
clone_size: .
cdr3_aa: CATRGESNQPQHF
cdr3_nt: TGTGCCACTCGGGGGGAGAGCAATCAGCCCCAGCATTTT

v_call: TRBV10-1
d_call: .
j_call: TRBJ2-7
clone_size: .
cdr3_aa: CAIKTYEQYF
cdr3_nt: TGCGCCATTAAAACCTACGAGCAGTACTTC

v_call: TRBV15
d_call: .
j_call: TRBJ2-1
clone_size: .
cdr3_aa: CATSPVDGASNEQFF
cdr3_nt: TGTGCCACCAGCCCAGTGGATGGGGCCTCTAATGAGCAGTTCTTC

v_call: TRBV7-2
d_call: TRBD2
j_call: TRBJ2-7
clone_size: .
cdr3_aa: CASSSTSGGTYEQYF
cdr3_nt: TGTGCCAGCAGCTCCACTAGCGGGGGTACCTACGAGCAGTACTTC

v_call: TRBV5-4
d_call: TRBD1
j_call: TRBJ1-1
clone_size: .
cdr3_aa: CASAQGAQVETEAFF
cdr3_nt: TGTGCCAGCGCCCAGGGGGCTCAGGTTGAGACTGAAGCTTTCTTT

v_call: TRBV19
d_call: TRBD2
j_call: TRBJ2-7
clone_size: .
cdr3_aa: CASSAGLAGPYEQYF
cdr3_nt: TGTGCCAGTAGTGCGGGACTAGCGGGACCCTACGAGCAGTACTTC

v_call: TRBV14
d_call: .
j_call: TRBJ2-2
clone_size: .
cdr3_aa: CASKTQINTGELFF
cdr3_nt: TGTGCCAGCAAGACACAGATTAACACCGGGGAGCTGTTTTTT

v_call: TRBV5-8
d_call: .
j_call: TRBJ2-1
clone_size: .
cdr3_aa: CASSLLHNEQFF
cdr3_nt: TGTGCCAGCAGCTTGCTTCACAATGAGCAGTTCTTC

v_call: TRBV19
d_call: .
j_call: TRBJ1-2
clone_size: .
cdr3_aa: CASSTLDRGYGYTF
cdr3_nt: TGTGCCAGTAGTACTCTAGACAGAGGCTATGGCTACACCTTC

v_call: TRBV28
d_call: .
j_call: TRBJ1-6
clone_size: .
cdr3_aa: CASSPPRLHSPLHF
cdr3_nt: TGTGCCAGCAGTCCCCCGCGTCTGCATTCACCCCTCCACTTT

v_call: TRBV5-1
d_call: .
j_call: TRBJ2-1
clone_size: .
cdr3_aa: CASSPGQINEQFF
cdr3_nt: TGCGCCAGCAGCCCCGGACAGATTAATGAGCAGTTCTTC

v_call: TRBV11-2
d_call: TRBD2
j_call: TRBJ2-1
clone_size: .
cdr3_aa: CASSRPLAGGQSYNEQFF
cdr3_nt: TGTGCCAGCAGCCGACCGCTAGCGGGAGGGCAGTCCTACAATGAGCAGTTCTTC